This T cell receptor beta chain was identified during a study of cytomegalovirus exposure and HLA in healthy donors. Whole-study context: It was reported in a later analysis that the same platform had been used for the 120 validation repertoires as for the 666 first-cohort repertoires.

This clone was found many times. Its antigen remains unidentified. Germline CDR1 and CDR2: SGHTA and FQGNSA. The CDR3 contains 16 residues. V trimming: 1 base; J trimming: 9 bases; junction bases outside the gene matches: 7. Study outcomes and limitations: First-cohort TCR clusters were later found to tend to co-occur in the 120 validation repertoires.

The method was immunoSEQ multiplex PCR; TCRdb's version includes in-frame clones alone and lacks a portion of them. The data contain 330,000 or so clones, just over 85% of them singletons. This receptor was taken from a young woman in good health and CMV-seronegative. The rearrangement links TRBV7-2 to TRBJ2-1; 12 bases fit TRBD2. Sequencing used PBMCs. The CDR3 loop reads CASSLVGTSGYGEQFF. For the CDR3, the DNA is TGTGCCAGCAGCTTAGTTGGGACTAGCGGGTATGGTGAGCAGTTCTTC.